These 20 T cell receptor beta chains came from one sample sequenced in a study of cytomegalovirus exposure and HLA in healthy donors (dated by TCRdb to about 2017). The method was the immunoSEQ multiplex PCR assay. For the multiplex PCR, a mixture combining 60 forward primers for TCR Vbeta segments and 13 reverse primers for TCR Jbeta segments was used. This immuneACCESS table, as held by TCRdb, lists in-frame sequences with V and J called but not all clones. Of the missing ones, under half trace to an unresolved V gene in checked studies; the others have no known cause. In this sample's table one finds some 200,000 clones. The top ten clones comprise roughly 1.2% of the sample. Sequences were obtained from PBMCs. All receptors come from a girl under 10 years old in good health and CMV-seropositive.

The rearrangement joins TRBV10-1 to TRBJ1-1; 7 bases match TRBD1. The J segment lost 1 base and the V segment lost 5 bases, leaving 7 bases of the junction unmatched. The CDR3 covers 15 residues. Germline loops: CDR1 WNHNN, CDR2 SYGVQD (reference sequence). The CDR3 loop is CASSPGTVSNTEAFF. The CDR3 region has the DNA TGCGCCAGCAGTCCCGGGACAGTCTCGAACACTGAAGCTTTCTTT.

The rearrangement links TRBV5-5 to TRBJ2-7; possible D gene TRBD1, 6 bases. Trimming stripped 0 bases from V and 2 bases from J, with 9 bases between. The CDR3 contains 14 residues. Per germline, CDR1 SGHKS and CDR2 YYEKEE (reference sequence). The CDR3 DNA is TGTGCCAGCAGCTTGGGCAGGGGTCCCTACGAGCAGTACTTC. Encoded protein: CASSLGRGPYEQYF.

In nucleotides, the CDR3 is TGCAGCGTAGGAGCGGTTTCTAGCACAGATACGCAGTATTTT. This codes for CSVGAVSSTDTQYF. The chain has TRBV29-1 and TRBJ2-3, with D possibly being TRBD2 (5 bases). V lost 6 bases, J lost 0 bases, and 13 bases lay in between. CDR1 is SQVTM and CDR2 is ANQGSEA in the germline V gene. This CDR3 region has 14 residues.

The CDR3 nucleotides read TGTGCCAGCCGGACAGGGGGCGAAAAACTGTTTTTT. Its protein is CASRTGGEKLFF. The chain employs TRBV2 and TRBJ1-4; TRBD1 matches at 11 bases. In germline, CDR1 is SNHLY, CDR2 FYNNEI. The junction had 1 base not matched to a gene; V was cut back by 8 bases and J by 8 bases. The CDR3 is 12 amino acids.

The rearrangement links TRBV2 to TRBJ2-7, with TRBD1 identical over 8 bases. Germline V gene lookup returns CDR1 SNHLY and CDR2 FYNNEI. The ends lost 5 bases at V and 1 base at J; junction bases unmatched: 16. This CDR3 has 18 residues. The CDR3 reads CASSWSRDRSFGSYEQYF. The CDR3 nucleotides are TGTGCCAGCAGTTGGTCCCGGGACAGGTCATTCGGGTCCTACGAGCAGTACTTC.

This chain connects TRBV27 to TRBJ1-5; TRBD1 agrees at 11 bases. The CDR3 contains 17 residues. J lost 6 bases, V lost 5 bases, and 12 bases had no gene match. Germline CDR1 reads MNHEY; CDR2 reads SMNVEV (reference sequence). Written as DNA, the CDR3 is TGTGCCAGCAGTCCCACACTTCTGGACAGGGGGCTTCAGCCCCAGCATTTT. This codes for CASSPTLLDRGLQPQHF.

The DNA of the CDR3 is TGTGCCAGCAGTAACAGGATCATGAGGAATGAAAAACTGTTTTTT. This sequence encodes CASSNRIMRNEKLFF. The V call is TRBV28, the J call TRBJ1-4; D might be TRBD1 (5 bases). V was trimmed by 5 bases and J by 5 bases, leaving 15 bases between them. From germline, CDR1 is MDHEN and CDR2 SYDVKM. This CDR3 is built from 15 residues. The full variable domain, rest sourced from reference TRBV28 and TRBJ1-4, is DVKVTQSSRYLVKRTGEKVFLECVQDMDHENMFWYRQDPGLGLRLIYFSYDVKMKEKGDIPEGYSVSREKKERFSLILESASTNQTSMYLCASSNRIMRNEKLFFGSGTQLSVL.

This chain joins TRBV5-4 and TRBJ2-7; D not certain. Germline CDR1 is SGHNT and CDR2 is YYREEE (reference sequence). The CDR3 contains 13 residues. V lost 4 bases and J lost 0, with 8 bases in between. The CDR3 here is CASSTDTSYEQYF. The CDR3 region has the DNA TGTGCCAGCAGCACTGACACCTCCTACGAGCAGTACTTC.

The rearrangement uses TRBV28 and TRBJ2-3; no firm D call. The V end was cut by 7 bases, the J end by 6 bases, with 17 bases between. Germline V lookup: CDR1 MDHEN, CDR2 SYDVKM. The length of the CDR3 is 14 residues. The CDR3 region has the DNA TGTGCCAGCACCGATGGGTCCCACGGGGATACGCAGTATTTT. Amino acids: CASTDGSHGDTQYF.

In the case of this clone: Its ends do not fully match the called genes, so a read error is possible. The chain has TRBV7-7 and TRBJ2-1; tentative D call: TRBD1 (7 bases). The CDR3 has 18 residues. Germline V gene sequence: CDR1 SSHAT, CDR2 FNYEAQ (reference sequence). CDR3: CASSLAVSSRGFRDEQFF. CDR3 in DNA: TGTGCTAGCAGCTTAGCGGTGTCTAGCAGGGGGTTTAGGGATGAGCAGTTCTTC.

The V call is TRBV5-6, the J call TRBJ2-1; perhaps TRBD1 as D (6 bases). CDR1 is SGHDT and CDR2 is YYEEEE in the germline V gene. With 5 bases removed from V and 9 bases from J, the gap between germline ends came to 15 bases. This CDR3 contains 13 residues. The CDR3: CASSLRGWLEQFF. The DNA of the CDR3 is TGTGCCAGCAGTCTCAGGGGATGGCTTGAGCAGTTCTTC.

The genes are TRBV7-2 and TRBJ2-7; 10 bases align to TRBD2. CDR3 length: 16 residues. Unmatched junction bases numbered 9, after V lost 1 base and J lost 6 bases. Germline CDR1 and CDR2: SGHTA and FQGNSA. CDR3 in DNA: TGTGCCAGCAGCTTAGTTAGTACTAGCGGGACTCGCGAGCAGTACTTC. This gives the protein CASSLVSTSGTREQYF.

DNA for the CDR3: TGTGCCAGCAGCTCCGGGACAGCTAACACTGAAGCTTTCTTT. Translating gives CASSSGTANTEAFF. The chain couples TRBV7-6 to TRBJ1-1, with TRBD1 matching over 7 bases. CDR1 SGHVS and CDR2 FNYEAQ come from the germline V gene. The CDR3 is made up of 14 amino acids. The V and J ends lost 4 bases and 2 bases, in that order; junction bases with no gene match: 4.

The V call is TRBV7-2, the J call TRBJ2-3, with 8 bases identical to TRBD1. V lost 4 bases to trimming and J lost 0 bases; unmatched junction nucleotides: 15. The V gene's germline CDR1 is SGHTA and CDR2 FQGNSA. This CDR3 has 19 amino acids. The CDR3 reads CASSWTTRQGRSSTDTQYF. The CDR3 DNA reads as TGTGCCAGCAGCTGGACCACCCGACAGGGGCGATCTAGCACAGATACGCAGTATTTT.

This chain connects TRBV28 to TRBJ2-7; D is perhaps TRBD2 (6 bases). There are 12 residues in the CDR3. From germline, CDR1 is MDHEN and CDR2 SYDVKM. Trimming cost V 6 bases and J 3 bases, with 9 bases left between them. The CDR3 here is CASRGGVYEQYF. The CDR3 region has the DNA TGTGCCAGCAGGGGGGGTGTCTACGAGCAGTACTTC.

This sequence joins TRBV28 and TRBJ1-4; D perhaps matches TRBD1 (6 bases). The CDR3 is 14 residues long. Looked up from germline, CDR1 is MDHEN and CDR2 is SYDVKM. The CDR3 region has the DNA TGTGCGAGCTGGGGGCAGCTTAAAAATGAAAAACTGTTTTTT. It is translated as CASWGQLKNEKLFF.

The J gene is TRBJ1-2, the V gene TRBV10-3; D is unclear. V was shortened by 6 bases and J by 8 bases, with 13 bases between the two germline ends. The CDR3 spans 12 residues. From germline, CDR1 is ENHRY and CDR2 SYGVKD. CDR3 sequence reads: CAISSSEGGYTF. The CDR3 coding sequence is TGTGCCATCAGCTCCAGCGAGGGCGGCTACACCTTC.

V gene TRBV15 combines with J gene TRBJ2-5; 7 bases match TRBD2. J lost 2 bases, V lost 3 bases, and 12 bases had no gene match. The germline CDR1 and CDR2 sequences are LNHNV and YYDKDF (reference sequence). CDR3 length equals 17 residues. DNA of the CDR3: TGTGCCACCAGCAGGACCTTAGCGGCGGGAGAACAAGAGACCCAGTACTTC. Translated: CATSRTLAAGEQETQYF.

V is TRBV5-1 and J is TRBJ2-2; TRBD2 aligns across 14 bases. In germline, CDR1 is SGHRS, CDR2 YFSETQ. V dropped 4 bases and J dropped 5; count of bases not matched to a gene: 4. The CDR3 has 16 residues. As DNA, the CDR3 is TGCGCCAGCAGCGACGGACTAGCGGGAGGTACCGGGGAGCTGTTTTTT. Its translation is CASSDGLAGGTGELFF.

The chain couples TRBV28 to TRBJ1-1; D gene unclear. The CDR3 contains 14 residues. From germline, CDR1 is MDHEN and CDR2 SYDVKM. Trimming removed 7 bases at V and 2 bases at J, with 14 bases between. CDR3 protein: CASKVDGGNTEAFF. Here the CDR3 DNA reads TGTGCCAGCAAAGTGGACGGAGGAAACACTGAAGCTTTCTTT.